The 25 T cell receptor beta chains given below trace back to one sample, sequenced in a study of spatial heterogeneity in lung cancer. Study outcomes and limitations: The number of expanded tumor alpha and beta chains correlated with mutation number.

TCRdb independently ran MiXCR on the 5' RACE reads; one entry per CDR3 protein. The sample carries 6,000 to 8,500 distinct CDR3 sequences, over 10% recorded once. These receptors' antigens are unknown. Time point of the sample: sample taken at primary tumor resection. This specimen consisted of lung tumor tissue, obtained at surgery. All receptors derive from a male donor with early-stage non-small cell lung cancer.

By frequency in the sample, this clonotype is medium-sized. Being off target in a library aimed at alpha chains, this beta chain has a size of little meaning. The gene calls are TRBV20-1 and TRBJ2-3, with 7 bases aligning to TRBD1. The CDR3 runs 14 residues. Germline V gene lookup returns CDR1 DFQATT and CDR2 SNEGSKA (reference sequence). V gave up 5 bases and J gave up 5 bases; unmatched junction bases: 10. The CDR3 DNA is TGCAGTGCTGGGGACAGACGCGAGGGAGATACGCAGTATTTT. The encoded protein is CSAGDRREGDTQYF.

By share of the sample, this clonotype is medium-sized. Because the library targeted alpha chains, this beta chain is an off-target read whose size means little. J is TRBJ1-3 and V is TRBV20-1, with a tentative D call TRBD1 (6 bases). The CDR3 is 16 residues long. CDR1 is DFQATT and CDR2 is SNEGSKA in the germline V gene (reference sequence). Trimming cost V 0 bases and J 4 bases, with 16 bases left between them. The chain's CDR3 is CSARDPGHLRGNTIYF. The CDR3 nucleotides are TGCAGTGCTAGAGATCCGGGACACCTACGGGGAAACACCATATATTTT.

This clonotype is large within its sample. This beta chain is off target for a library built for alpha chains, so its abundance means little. The CDR3 protein is CASSIGRGLYEQYF. The DNA for the CDR3 is TGTGCCAGTAGTATCGGCAGGGGACTCTACGAGCAGTACTTC. The V and J genes are TRBV19 and TRBJ2-7, with D perhaps TRBD1 or TRBD2 (6 bases each). The V end lost 3 bases, the J end lost 3 bases, and 12 bases lay between the germline ends. The germline gives CDR1 LNHDA, CDR2 SQIVND (reference sequence). The CDR3 spans 14 residues. Looking up the rest from reference TRBV19 and TRBJ2-7 gives the full variable domain: DGGITQSPKYLFRKEGQNVTLSCEQNLNHDAMYWYRQDPGQGLRLIYYSQIVNDFQKGDIAEGYSVSREKKESFPLTVTSAQKNPTAFYLCASSIGRGLYEQYFGPGTRLTVT.

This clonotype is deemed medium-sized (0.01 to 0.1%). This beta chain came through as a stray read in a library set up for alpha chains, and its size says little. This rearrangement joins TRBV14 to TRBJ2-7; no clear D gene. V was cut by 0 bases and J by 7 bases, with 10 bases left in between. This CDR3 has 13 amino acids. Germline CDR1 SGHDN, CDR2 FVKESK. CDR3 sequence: CASSQDRLGEQYF. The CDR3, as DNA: TGTGCCAGCAGCCAAGATCGGCTGGGGGAGCAGTACTTC. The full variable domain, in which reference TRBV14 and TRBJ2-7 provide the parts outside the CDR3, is EAGVTQFPSHSVIEKGQTVTLRCDPISGHDNLYWYRRVMGKEIKFLLHFVKESKQDESGMPNNRFLAERTGGTYSTLKVQPAELEDSGVYFCASSQDRLGEQYFGPGTRLTVT.

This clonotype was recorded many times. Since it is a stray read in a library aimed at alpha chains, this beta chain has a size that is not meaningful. The CDR3, as DNA: TGTGCCAGGAATAGGGATAATTCACCCCTCCACTTT. Protein sequence: CARNRDNSPLHF. The chain carries TRBV2 and TRBJ1-6; D is uncertain. V lost 9 bases and J 5 bases, leaving 8 bases between the germline ends. The CDR3 has 12 amino acids. CDR1 and CDR2 (germline): SNHLY, FYNNEI.

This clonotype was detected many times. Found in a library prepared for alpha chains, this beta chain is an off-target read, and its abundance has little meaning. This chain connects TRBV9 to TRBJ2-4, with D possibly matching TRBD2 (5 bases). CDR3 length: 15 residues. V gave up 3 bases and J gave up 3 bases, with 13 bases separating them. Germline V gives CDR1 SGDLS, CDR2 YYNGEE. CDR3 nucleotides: TGTGCCAGCAGCGCGGAACTAGATTACAAAAACATTCAGTACTTC. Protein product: CASSAELDYKNIQYF. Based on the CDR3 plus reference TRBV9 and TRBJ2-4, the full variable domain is DSGVTQTPKHLITATGQRVTLRCSPRSGDLSVYWYQQSLDQGLQFLIQYYNGEERAKGNILERFSAQQFPDLHSELNLSSLELGDSALYFCASSAELDYKNIQYFGAGTRLSVL.

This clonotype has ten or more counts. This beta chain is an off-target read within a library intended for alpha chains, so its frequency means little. The CDR3 region is CAWSKTGVRETQYF. The CDR3 DNA follows: TGTGCCTGGAGTAAAACAGGGGTCCGGGAGACCCAGTACTTC. V usage is TRBV30 and J usage is TRBJ2-5; 7 nucleotides line up with TRBD1. Trimming at V came to 2 bases and at J to 5 bases, leaving 8 bases not matched to a gene. Germline assignment: CDR1 GTSNPN and CDR2 SVGIG (reference sequence). This CDR3 spans 14 amino acids.

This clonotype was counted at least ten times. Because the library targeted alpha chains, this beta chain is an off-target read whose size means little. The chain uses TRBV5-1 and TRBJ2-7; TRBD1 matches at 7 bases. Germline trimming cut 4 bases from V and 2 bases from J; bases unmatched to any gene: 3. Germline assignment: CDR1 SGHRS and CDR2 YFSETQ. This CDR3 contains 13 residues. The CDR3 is CASSTGQPYEQYF. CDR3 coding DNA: TGCGCCAGCAGCACGGGACAGCCCTACGAGCAGTACTTC. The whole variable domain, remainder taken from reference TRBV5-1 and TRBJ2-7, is KAGVTQTPRYLIKTRGQQVTLSCSPISGHRSVSWYQQTPGQGLQFLFEYFSETQRNKGNFPGRFSGRQFSNSRSEMNVSTLELGDSALYLCASSTGQPYEQYFGPGTRLTVT.

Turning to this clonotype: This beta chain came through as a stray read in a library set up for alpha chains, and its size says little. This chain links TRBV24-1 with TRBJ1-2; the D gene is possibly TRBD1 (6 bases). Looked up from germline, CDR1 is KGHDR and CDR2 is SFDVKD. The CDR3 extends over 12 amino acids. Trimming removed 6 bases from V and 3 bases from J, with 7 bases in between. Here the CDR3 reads CATSPGDYGYTF. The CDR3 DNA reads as TGTGCCACCAGTCCAGGGGACTATGGCTACACCTTC.

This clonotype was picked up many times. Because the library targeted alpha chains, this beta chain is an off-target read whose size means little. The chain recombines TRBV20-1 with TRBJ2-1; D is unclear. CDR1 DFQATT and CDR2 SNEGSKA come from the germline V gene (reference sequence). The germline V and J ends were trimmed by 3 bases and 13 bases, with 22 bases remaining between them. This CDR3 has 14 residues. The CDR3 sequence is CSASRGTPVEGQFF. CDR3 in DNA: TGCAGTGCTAGTCGAGGTACTCCCGTCGAAGGTCAGTTCTTC.

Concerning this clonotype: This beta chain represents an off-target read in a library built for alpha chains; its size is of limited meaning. This chain's CDR3 is CASSLTGEQTQYF. The CDR3 DNA is TGTGCCAGCAGCTTGACAGGGGAACAGACCCAGTACTTC. The rearrangement uses TRBV7-2 and TRBJ2-5; 8 bases agree with TRBD1. CDR1 and CDR2 (germline): SGHTA, FQGNSA. The CDR3 is 13 residues long. The V gene end was trimmed by 3 bases and the J gene end by 6 bases; junction bases not matched to a gene: 3.

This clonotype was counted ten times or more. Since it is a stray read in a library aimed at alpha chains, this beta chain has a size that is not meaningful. CDR3 coding DNA: TGTGCCAGCAGCTCGGAGACAGGGTCTGGAAACACCATATATTTT. Protein sequence: CASSSETGSGNTIYF. The chain joins TRBV7-2 to TRBJ1-3; 7 nucleotides match TRBD1. The CDR3 consists of 15 residues. V lost 4 bases and J lost 1; bases outside the gene matches: 4. From germline, CDR1 is SGHTA and CDR2 FQGNSA.

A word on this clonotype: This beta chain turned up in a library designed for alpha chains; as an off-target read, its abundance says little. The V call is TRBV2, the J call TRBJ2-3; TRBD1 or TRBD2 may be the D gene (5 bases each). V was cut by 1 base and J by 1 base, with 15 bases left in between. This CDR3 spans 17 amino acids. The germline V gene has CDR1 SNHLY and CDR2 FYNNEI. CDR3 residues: CASSEGWGISGTDTQYF. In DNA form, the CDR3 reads TGTGCCAGCAGTGAAGGCTGGGGGATCTCAGGCACAGATACGCAGTATTTT.

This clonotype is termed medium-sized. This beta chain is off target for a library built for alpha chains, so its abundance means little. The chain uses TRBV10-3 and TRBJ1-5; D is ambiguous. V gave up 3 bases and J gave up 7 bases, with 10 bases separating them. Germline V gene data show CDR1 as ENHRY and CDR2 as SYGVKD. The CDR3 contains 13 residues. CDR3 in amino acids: CAISDPRWQPQHF. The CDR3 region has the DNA TGTGCCATCAGTGACCCAAGGTGGCAGCCCCAGCATTTT.

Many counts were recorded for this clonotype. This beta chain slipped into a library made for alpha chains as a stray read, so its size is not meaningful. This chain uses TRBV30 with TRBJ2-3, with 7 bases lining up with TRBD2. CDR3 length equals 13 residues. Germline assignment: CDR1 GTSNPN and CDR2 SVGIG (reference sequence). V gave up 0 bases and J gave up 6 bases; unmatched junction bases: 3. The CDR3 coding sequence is TGTGCCTGGAGTGTAAACGGGAGGGATACGCAGTATTTT. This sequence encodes CAWSVNGRDTQYF.

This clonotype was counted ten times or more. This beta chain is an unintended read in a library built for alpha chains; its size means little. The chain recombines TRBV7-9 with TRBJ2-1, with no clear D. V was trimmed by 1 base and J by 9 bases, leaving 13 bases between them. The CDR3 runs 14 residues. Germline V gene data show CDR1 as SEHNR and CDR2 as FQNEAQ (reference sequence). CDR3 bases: TGTGCCAGCAGCTTAGACTCCCGAATGGGTGAGCAGTTCTTC. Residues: CASSLDSRMGEQFF.

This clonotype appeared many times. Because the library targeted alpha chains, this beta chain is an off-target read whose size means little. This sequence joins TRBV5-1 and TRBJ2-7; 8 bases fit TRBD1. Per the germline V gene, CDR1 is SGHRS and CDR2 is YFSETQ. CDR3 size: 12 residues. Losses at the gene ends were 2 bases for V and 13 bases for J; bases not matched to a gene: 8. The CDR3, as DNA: TGCGCCAGCAGCTTAGCCGGGACAGGCTCATACTTC. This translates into CASSLAGTGSYF.

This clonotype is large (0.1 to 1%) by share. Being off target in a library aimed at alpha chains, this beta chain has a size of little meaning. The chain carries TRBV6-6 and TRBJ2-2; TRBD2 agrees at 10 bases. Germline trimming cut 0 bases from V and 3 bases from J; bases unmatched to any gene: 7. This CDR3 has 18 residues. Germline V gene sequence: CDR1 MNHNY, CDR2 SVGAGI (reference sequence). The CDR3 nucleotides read TGTGCCAGCAGTTACTCAGCCCTAGCGGGAGCTCACACCGGGGAGCTGTTTTTT. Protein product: CASSYSALAGAHTGELFF.

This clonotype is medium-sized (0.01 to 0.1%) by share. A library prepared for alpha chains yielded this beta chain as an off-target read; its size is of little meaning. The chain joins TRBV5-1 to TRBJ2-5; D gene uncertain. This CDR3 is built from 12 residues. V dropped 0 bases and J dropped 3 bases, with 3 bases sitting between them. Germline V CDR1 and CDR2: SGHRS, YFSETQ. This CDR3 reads CASSLGEETQYF. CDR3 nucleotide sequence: TGCGCCAGCAGCTTGGGGGAAGAGACCCAGTACTTC. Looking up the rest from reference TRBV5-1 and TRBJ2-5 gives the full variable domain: KAGVTQTPRYLIKTRGQQVTLSCSPISGHRSVSWYQQTPGQGLQFLFEYFSETQRNKGNFPGRFSGRQFSNSRSEMNVSTLELGDSALYLCASSLGEETQYFGPGTRLLVL.

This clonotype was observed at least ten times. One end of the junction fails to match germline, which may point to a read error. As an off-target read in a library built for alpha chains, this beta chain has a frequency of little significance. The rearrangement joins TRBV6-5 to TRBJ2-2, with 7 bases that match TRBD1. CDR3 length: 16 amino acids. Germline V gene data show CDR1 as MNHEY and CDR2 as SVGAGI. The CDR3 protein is CASSYLQGKNTGELFF. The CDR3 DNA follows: TGTGCCAGCAGCTACTTACAGGGGAAGAACACCGGGGAGCTGTTTTTT.

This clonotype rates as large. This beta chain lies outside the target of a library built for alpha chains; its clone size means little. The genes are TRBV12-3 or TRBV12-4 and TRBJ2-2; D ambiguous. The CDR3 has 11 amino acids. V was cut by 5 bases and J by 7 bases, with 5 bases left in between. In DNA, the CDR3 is TGTGCCAGCAGTGGCTTCGGGGAGCTGTTTTTT. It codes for CASSGFGELFF.

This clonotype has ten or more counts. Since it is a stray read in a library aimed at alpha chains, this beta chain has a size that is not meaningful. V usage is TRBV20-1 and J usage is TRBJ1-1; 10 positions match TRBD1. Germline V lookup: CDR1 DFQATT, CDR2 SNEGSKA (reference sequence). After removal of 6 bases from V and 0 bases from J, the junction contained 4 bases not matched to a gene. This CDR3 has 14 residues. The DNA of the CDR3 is TGCAGTGCCAGGACAGGGGGTATGAACACTGAAGCTTTCTTT. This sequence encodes CSARTGGMNTEAFF.

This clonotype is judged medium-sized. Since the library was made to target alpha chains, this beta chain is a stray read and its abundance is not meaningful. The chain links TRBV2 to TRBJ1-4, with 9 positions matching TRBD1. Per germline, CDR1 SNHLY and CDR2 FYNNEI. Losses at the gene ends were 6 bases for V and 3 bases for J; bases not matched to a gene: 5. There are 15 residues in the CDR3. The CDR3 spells CASSRDRAPNEKLFF. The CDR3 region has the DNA TGTGCCAGCAGCCGGGACAGGGCTCCTAATGAAAAACTGTTTTTT.

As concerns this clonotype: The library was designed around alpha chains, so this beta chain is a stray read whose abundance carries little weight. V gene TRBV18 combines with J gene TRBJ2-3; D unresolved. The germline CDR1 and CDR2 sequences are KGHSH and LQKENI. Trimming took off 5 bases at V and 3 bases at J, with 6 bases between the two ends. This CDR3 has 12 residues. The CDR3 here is CASSASTDTQYF. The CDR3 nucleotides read TGTGCCAGCTCAGCATCGACAGATACGCAGTATTTT.

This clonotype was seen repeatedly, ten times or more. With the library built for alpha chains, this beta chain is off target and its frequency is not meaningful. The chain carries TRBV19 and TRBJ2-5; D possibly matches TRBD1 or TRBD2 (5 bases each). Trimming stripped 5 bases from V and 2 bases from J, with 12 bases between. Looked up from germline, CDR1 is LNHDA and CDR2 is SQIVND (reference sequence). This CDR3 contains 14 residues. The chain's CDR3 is CASSLGTGQETQYF. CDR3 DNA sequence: TGTGCCAGTAGTTTGGGGACGGGACAAGAGACCCAGTACTTC. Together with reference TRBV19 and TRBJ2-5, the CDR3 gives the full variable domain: DGGITQSPKYLFRKEGQNVTLSCEQNLNHDAMYWYRQDPGQGLRLIYYSQIVNDFQKGDIAEGYSVSREKKESFPLTVTSAQKNPTAFYLCASSLGTGQETQYFGPGTRLLVL.